This record looks at one T cell receptor beta chain sequence and its context. Its antigen is not known. This sample stems from a study of T cells in localized non-small cell lung cancer. Whole-study findings and limits: Uninvolved nearby lung showed the greatest T cell clonality, exceeding that found in tumor.

This table comes from immunoSEQ multiplex PCR, and its TCRdb copy is limited to in-frame clones, with some not included. The repertoire has roughly 1,600 clones, approximately 25% of them found once; the top ten carry 16%. Germline assignment: CDR1 MNHGY and CDR2 SAAAGT. This CDR3 region has 14 residues. V shed 4 bases and J 10 bases; nucleotides not matched to a gene: 10. The rearrangement joins TRBV6-8 to TRBJ2-1; 7 bases match TRBD1. Sequencing was performed on normal lung tissue next to the tumor, taken before any cancer treatment. The source is a female donor over 55 with stage II lung adenocarcinoma. In DNA, the CDR3 is TGTGCCAGCAGTTCCCGGGACACCAGGGGGGAGCAGTTCTTC. This gives the protein CASSSRDTRGEQFF.